These 12 T cell receptor beta chains came from one sample sequenced in a study of monozygotic twins with inflammatory bowel disease. Using the 5' RACE reads, TCRdb records one entry per CDR3 protein without DNA. The sample holds about 330,000 distinct CDR3 sequences. Sequencing was performed on blood. All receptors come from a human donor with ulcerative colitis or Crohn's disease, or a healthy co-twin of an affected twin (not recorded which).

The genes are TRBV7-3 and TRBJ2-2. Germline values: CDR1 SGHTA, CDR2 FQGTGA. The CDR3 sequence is 14 residues long. CDR3 protein: CASSPRTNTGELFF.

The chain is built from TRBV7-2 and TRBJ2-1; no DNA is available, so the TRBD2 call from TCRdb remains unchecked. CDR1 SGHTA and CDR2 FQGNSA come from the germline V gene. This CDR3 region has 12 residues. The chain's CDR3 is CASSRPGLVVFF.

V and J are TRBV10-3 and TRBJ1-6; TCRdb outputs TRBD1, but without DNA this stays unchecked. This CDR3 contains 14 residues. Germline V gene sequence: CDR1 ENHRY, CDR2 SYGVKD. CDR3 protein: CAISRRDTNSPLHF.

V usage is TRBV25-1 and J usage is TRBJ2-5; TCRdb reports TRBD2, a call that lacks DNA to check it against. Germline loops: CDR1 MGHDK, CDR2 SYGVNS. The CDR3 is 17 residues long. The CDR3 reads CASSGKGVAGPKETQYF.

V usage is TRBV6-1 and J usage is TRBJ1-6; TCRdb designates TRBD1, a call that cannot be tested without DNA. The CDR3 is made up of 15 amino acids. Per the germline V gene, CDR1 is MNHNS and CDR2 is SASEGT. CDR3 protein: CASSGTGTGDSPLHF.

The rearrangement joins TRBV5-5 to TRBJ1-1; as DNA is missing, the TRBD1 call by TCRdb cannot be tested. CDR1 SGHKS and CDR2 YYEKEE come from the germline V gene (reference sequence). The CDR3 length is 15 residues. CDR3 sequence reads: CASSLVQGADTEAFF.

The gene calls are TRBV11-3 and TRBJ2-3; the TRBD1 assignment by TCRdb is unverifiable without DNA. CDR1 SGHNT and CDR2 YENEEA come from the germline V gene. This CDR3 has 16 amino acids. CDR3: CASSPTTGTHTDTQYF.

The gene calls are TRBV4-1 and TRBJ1-5; TCRdb reports TRBD1, a call that lacks DNA to check it against. Per germline, CDR1 MGHRA and CDR2 YSYEKL. The CDR3 consists of 17 residues. This CDR3 reads CASSQGVTGDSNQPQHF.

The gene calls are TRBV5-1 and TRBJ1-2; TCRdb's D call of TRBD1 is untestable without DNA. Germline CDR1 is SGHRS and CDR2 is YFSETQ. The CDR3 runs 16 residues. The CDR3 here is CASTLVDGQGTYGYTF.

The chain is built from TRBV5-6 and TRBJ2-1; TCRdb's assignment of TRBD1 cannot be checked, as there is no DNA. CDR1 is SGHDT, CDR2 YYEEEE, per germline. The CDR3 is made up of 15 amino acids. This CDR3 is CASSFRITGGNEQFF.

The chain joins TRBV20-1 to TRBJ1-2; TCRdb lists TRBD1, though no DNA is available to test this call. The CDR3 is 14 residues long. Germline-derived CDR1 and CDR2 are DFQATT and SNEGSKA (reference sequence). The CDR3 region is CSAGFRGTNYGYTF.

This chain links TRBV27 with TRBJ2-1; TCRdb picks TRBD2, but there is no DNA to check that call. CDR1 is MNHEY, CDR2 SMNVEV, per germline (reference sequence). CDR3 length equals 18 residues. The CDR3 here is CASSLWSSGVNKINEQFF.